This T cell receptor beta chain was profiled in a study of blood T cell repertoires in COVID-19. Study at large: Acute and convalescent COVID-19 samples came from the United States, Italy and Spain. From T cells, B-cell-depleted T cells, or PBMCs came the material, which was cDNA or gDNA.

Assay used: immunoSEQ multiplex PCR; TCRdb lists only in-frame clones, some missing. The sample carries about 110,000 clones, roughly 70% recorded once. This clone has more than one count but fewer than ten. Sequenced material: peripheral blood. The source of this sequence is a woman aged 40 to 50 with acute or convalescent COVID-19.

This CDR3 reads CASSEAHYGAGSYNEQFF. CDR3 coding DNA: TGTGCCAGCAGTGAAGCCCACTATGGGGCAGGCTCCTACAATGAGCAGTTCTTC. The chain links TRBV2 to TRBJ2-1, with a possible D match to TRBD1 (5 bases). Germline V gives CDR1 SNHLY, CDR2 FYNNEI. The CDR3 sequence is 18 residues long. Trimming removed 0 bases at V and 0 bases at J, with 15 bases between.